This record covers a single TCR beta chain. Its antigen is still unknown. The data were obtained in a study of siplizumab effects on memory and regulatory T cells. The protocol was immunoSEQ multiplex PCR, while the TCRdb copy is restricted to in-frame clones and leaves out a portion. The table shows about 100,000 clones, with approximately 94% occurring only once. Overall study findings and caveats: Unstimulated subsets captured only a minor fraction of alloreactive clones. The study found naive T cells seemingly more diverse than memory cells and seemingly major alloresponse contributors.

The CDR3 covers 13 residues. V was trimmed by 2 bases and J by 7 bases, leaving 12 bases between them. The germline V gene has CDR1 SQVTM and CDR2 ANQGSEA. The TCR sequence derives from a human donor in good health. The source material was non-Treg CD4+ T cells sorted from blood. The rearrangement joins TRBV29-1 to TRBJ2-1; D possibly corresponds to TRBD2 (6 bases). CDR3 amino acids: CSVERGLPNEQFF. In DNA, the CDR3 is TGCAGCGTTGAAAGGGGACTCCCTAATGAGCAGTTCTTC.